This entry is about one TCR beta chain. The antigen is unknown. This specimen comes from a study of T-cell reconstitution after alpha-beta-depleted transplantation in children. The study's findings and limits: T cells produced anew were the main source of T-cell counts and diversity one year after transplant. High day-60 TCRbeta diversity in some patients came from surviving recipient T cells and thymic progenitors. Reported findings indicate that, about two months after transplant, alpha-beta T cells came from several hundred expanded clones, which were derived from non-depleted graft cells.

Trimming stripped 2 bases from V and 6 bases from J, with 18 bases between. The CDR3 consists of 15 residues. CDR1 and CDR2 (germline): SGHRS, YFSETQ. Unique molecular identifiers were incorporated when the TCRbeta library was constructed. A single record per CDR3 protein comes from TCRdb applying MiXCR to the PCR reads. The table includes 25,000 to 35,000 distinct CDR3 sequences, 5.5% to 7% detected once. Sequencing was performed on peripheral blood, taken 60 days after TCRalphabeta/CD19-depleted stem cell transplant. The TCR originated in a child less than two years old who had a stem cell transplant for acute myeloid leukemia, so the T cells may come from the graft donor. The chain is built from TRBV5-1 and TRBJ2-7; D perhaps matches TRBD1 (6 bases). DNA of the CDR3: TGCGCCAGCAGCTTTCGGCGACAGGTGCCCACCGAGCAGTACTTC. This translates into CASSFRRQVPTEQYF.